The entry that follows covers one T cell receptor (beta chain) sequence. The antigen remains undetermined. CDR1 MDHEN and CDR2 SYDVKM come from the germline V gene. This CDR3 is 16 amino acids long. V was clipped by 8 bases and J by 5 bases; unmatched bases: 10. How the authors handled the data: ImmunoSEQ only sent back junction sequences with no quality scores, so filtering was done differently. TCRdb keeps only in-frame clones here, not all; method: immunoSEQ multiplex PCR. V and J calls and clone size follow that table, whereas D and trimming were derived from the DNA. The data show 760,000 or so clones, 95% to 97% seen once. CD45RO-negative, CCR7-selected cells formed the naive CD8 fraction, which excluded terminally differentiated effector memory CD45RA+ cells. Within Nashville, Tennessee resided all donors, each a Caucasian adult. This sample was taken from a study of shared clonotypes between healthy human individuals.

Study-wide results and caveats: Shared across several donors were approximately 5% of the naive CD4 clonotypes. Genetic and exposure-history diversity was limited by the few donors.

This sequence originates from a man younger than 40 in good health. Sequenced input: naive CD8+ T cells sorted from blood. V gene TRBV28 combines with J gene TRBJ2-2; 11 bases fit TRBD1. In DNA, the CDR3 is TGTGCCAGCCAATGGCGGGACAGGGGGAATACCGGGGAGCTGTTTTTT. Protein product: CASQWRDRGNTGELFF.